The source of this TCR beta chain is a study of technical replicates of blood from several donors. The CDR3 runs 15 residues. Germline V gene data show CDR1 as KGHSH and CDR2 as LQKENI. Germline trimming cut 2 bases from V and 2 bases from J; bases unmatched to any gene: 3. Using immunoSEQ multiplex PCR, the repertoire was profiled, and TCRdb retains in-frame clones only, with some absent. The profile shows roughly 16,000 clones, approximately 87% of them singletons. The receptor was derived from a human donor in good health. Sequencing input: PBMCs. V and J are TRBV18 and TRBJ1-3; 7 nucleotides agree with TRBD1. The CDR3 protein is CASSPTGDPGNTIYF. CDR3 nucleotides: TGTGCCAGCTCACCAACAGGGGATCCTGGAAACACCATATATTTT.